The rows below give T cell receptor beta chains drawn from one sample of a study of blood T cell repertoires in COVID-19. Repertoires were generated with immunoSEQ multiplex PCR, while TCRdb's copy carries only in-frame clones and drops some. The sample records 50,000 or so clones, approximately 92% being singletons. The sample consisted of peripheral blood. The receptor set was obtained from a human donor with active COVID-19. The donor label of this sample is uncertain. Each CDR3 is given with its conserved first and last residue. The D gene is left open where the match is weak. The size field is filled for only some rows; it gives once, few, many or a size class.

TRBV4-2	TRBJ1-1	NA	TRBD1	CASSQPGQTNTEAFF	TGTGCCAGCAGCCAACCGGGACAGACGAACACTGAAGCTTTCTTT
TRBV18	TRBJ2-5	NA	TRBD2	CASSLPGRLGETQYF	TGTGCCAGCTCACTGCCCGGGAGGCTCGGGGAGACCCAGTACTTC
TRBV2	TRBJ2-7	NA	NA	CASSRGEQYF	TGTGCCAGCTCAAGGGGTGAGCAGTACTTC
TRBV7-6	TRBJ1-3	NA	TRBD1	CASSSGGTGAGNTIYF	TGTGCCAGCAGCTCAGGAGGTACAGGGGCCGGAAACACCATATATTTT
TRBV6-2/TRBV6-3	TRBJ1-2	NA	NA	CASSRANYGYTF	TGTGCCAGCAGTCGAGCTAACTATGGCTACACCTTC
TRBV5-1	TRBJ2-5	NA	NA	CASSFGALQETQYF	TGCGCCAGCAGCTTTGGGGCCCTCCAAGAGACCCAGTACTTC
TRBV11-2	TRBJ2-7	once	TRBD2	CASSPRGDYEQYF	TGTGCCAGCAGCCCCCGGGGGGACTACGAGCAGTACTTC
TRBV9	TRBJ2-1	once	TRBD2	CASSASLGTSGRDSPYNEQFF	TGTGCCAGCAGTGCTTCTTTGGGAACTAGCGGGAGGGACTCCCCCTACAATGAGCAGTTCTTC
TRBV11-3	TRBJ2-1	NA	NA	CASSFSGRGSIDEQFF	TGTGCCAGCAGCTTTTCTGGGAGGGGGTCGATCGATGAGCAGTTCTTC
TRBV9	TRBJ2-3	NA	TRBD1	CASSAPTDRAGTDTQYF	TGTGCCAGCAGCGCCCCCACTGACAGGGCTGGCACAGATACGCAGTATTTT
TRBV30	TRBJ1-2	NA	NA	CAWTLGGFSGYTF	TGTGCCTGGACCCTCGGGGGGTTTAGTGGCTACACCTTC
TRBV27	TRBJ2-3	NA	TRBD1	CASSPDRVSLTQYF	TGTGCCAGCAGTCCGGACAGGGTGTCACTTACGCAGTATTTT
TRBV5-8	TRBJ2-5	once	TRBD2	CASSFGLGETQYF	TGTGCCAGCAGCTTCGGACTAGGAGAGACCCAGTACTTC
TRBV6-2/TRBV6-3	TRBJ1-1	few	TRBD1	CASSKTPGTANTEAFF	TGTGCCAGCAGTAAAACCCCCGGGACAGCCAACACTGAAGCTTTCTTT
TRBV11-2	TRBJ1-1	NA	NA	CASSLLPAGNTEAFF	TGTGCCAGCAGCTTACTCCCCGCGGGGAACACTGAAGCTTTCTTT
TRBV14	TRBJ1-2	once	NA	CASSRTEDYGYTF	TGTGCCAGCAGTCGGACAGAGGACTATGGCTACACCTTC
TRBV5-4	TRBJ2-6	NA	TRBD2	CASSLDLAGGPKGANVLTF	TGTGCCAGCAGCTTGGACCTAGCGGGGGGGCCAAAAGGGGCCAACGTCCTGACTTTC
TRBV15	TRBJ1-2	once	NA	CATSRGSPYGYTF	TGTGCCACCAGCCGCGGGAGTCCCTATGGCTACACCTTC
TRBV5-1	TRBJ2-4	NA	NA	CASSLGQTAKNIQYF	TGCGCCAGCAGCTTAGGACAGACAGCCAAAAACATTCAGTACTTC
TRBV27	TRBJ2-2	NA	NA	CASSLFSGHLNTGELFF	TGTGCCAGCAGTTTATTTTCTGGACATTTGAACACCGGGGAGCTGTTTTTT
TRBV27	TRBJ2-5	NA	TRBD2	CASSPGLWGLAQETQYF	TGTGCCAGCAGTCCGGGGCTTTGGGGACTAGCGCAAGAGACCCAGTACTTC
TRBV19	TRBJ2-1	NA	TRBD1	CASSNEGALQFF	TGTGCCAGTAGTAACGAGGGGGCCCTGCAGTTCTTC
TRBV5-1	TRBJ2-7	NA	TRBD1	CASSLGKTGPDEQYF	TGCGCCAGCAGCTTGGGTAAGACAGGGCCCGACGAGCAGTACTTC
TRBV7-2	TRBJ2-1	NA	NA	CASSLFAGYEQFF	TGTGCCAGCAGCTTATTTGCGGGCTATGAGCAGTTCTTC
TRBV5-1	TRBJ2-2	once	NA	CASSYSANTGELFF	TGCGCCAGCAGCTACAGTGCGAACACCGGGGAGCTGTTTTTT
TRBV6-5	TRBJ2-1	NA	NA	CASSSTLASSYNEQFF	TGTGCCAGCAGTTCGACGCTAGCGAGCTCCTACAATGAGCAGTTCTTC
TRBV7-9	TRBJ2-3	NA	NA	CASSHPWSRGADTQYF	TGTGCCAGCAGCCATCCTTGGTCCAGGGGAGCAGATACGCAGTATTTT
TRBV27	TRBJ1-1	NA	TRBD1	CASRDRGVNTEAFF	TGTGCCAGCCGGGACAGGGGTGTGAACACTGAAGCTTTCTTT
TRBV10-3	TRBJ1-6	NA	NA	CAISVRGGSNSPLHF	TGTGCCATCAGTGTTCGGGGGGGATCGAATTCACCCCTCCACTTT
TRBV3-1/TRBV3-2	TRBJ1-1	NA	NA	CASSPSGPNTEAFF	TGTGCCAGCAGCCCGAGTGGGCCGAACACTGAAGCTTTCTTT
TRBV25-1	TRBJ2-5	NA	NA	CASSEGGIFQTQYF	TGTGCCAGCAGTGAAGGAGGGATTTTCCAGACCCAGTACTTC
TRBV5-5	TRBJ1-2	NA	NA	CASSLVGALDYGYTF	TGTGCCAGCAGCTTGGTAGGGGCATTGGATTATGGCTACACCTTC
TRBV5-1	TRBJ2-1	NA	TRBD2	CASSLEGAGGHNEQFF	TGCGCCAGCAGCTTGGAAGGAGCGGGAGGGCACAATGAGCAGTTCTTC
TRBV7-2	TRBJ2-2	NA	NA	CASSFQGYGGELFF	TGTGCCAGCAGCTTTCAGGGGTACGGCGGGGAGCTGTTTTTT
TRBV5-1	TRBJ2-7	NA	TRBD1	CASSLYSPGTASYEQYF	TGCGCCAGCAGCTTGTATTCCCCCGGGACAGCATCCTACGAGCAGTACTTC
TRBV11-3	TRBJ2-1	NA	TRBD2	CASSSTSGNEQFF	TGTGCCAGCAGCTCTACTAGCGGGAATGAGCAGTTCTTC
TRBV10-3	TRBJ2-5	NA	TRBD2	CAIRGTSGQETQYF	TGTGCCATCAGGGGGACTAGCGGCCAAGAGACCCAGTACTTC
TRBV3-1/TRBV3-2	TRBJ1-4	NA	NA	CASSQDWIGGDNEKLFF	TGTGCCAGCAGCCAAGATTGGATTGGAGGGGATAATGAAAAACTGTTTTTT
TRBV27	TRBJ2-7	NA	TRBD1	CASSLDRVGYEQYF	TGTGCCAGCAGTCTGGACAGGGTGGGTTACGAGCAGTACTTC
TRBV7-9	TRBJ1-1	NA	NA	CASSLGRSYEAFF	TGTGCCAGCAGCTTAGGTCGTAGCTATGAAGCTTTCTTT
TRBV7-3	TRBJ2-7	few	TRBD1	CASSSLIDRGGKQYF	TGTGCCAGCAGCTCTCTTATCGACAGGGGTGGTAAGCAGTACTTC
TRBV24-1	TRBJ2-2	NA	NA	CATSATVGDTANTGELFF	TGTGCCACCAGTGCCACCGTCGGGGATACCGCGAACACCGGGGAGCTGTTTTTT
TRBV3-1/TRBV3-2	TRBJ2-7	few	NA	CASSQGGLYEQYF	TGTGCCAGCAGCCAGGGAGGTCTCTACGAGCAGTACTTC